Presented here are 14 T cell receptor beta chains from one specimen sequenced in a study of shared clonotypes between healthy human individuals. Assay: immunoSEQ multiplex PCR; the TCRdb copy retains only in-frame clones and omits some. The sample has 2,100,000 or so clones, more than 90% seen once. The sample consisted of naive CD4+ T cells sorted from blood. Subset reported: CD45RA+ positively selected. These receptors originate from a man aged 18-30 years in good health.

The V and J genes are TRBV2 and TRBJ1-2, with D uncertain. The CDR3 covers 14 residues. With 4 bases removed from V and 0 bases from J, the gap between germline ends came to 9 bases. In germline, CDR1 is SNHLY, CDR2 FYNNEI. CDR3 DNA sequence: TGTGCCAGCAGTGGACCGGGATCTAACTATGGCTACACCTTC. Translation: CASSGPGSNYGYTF.

V gene TRBV30 combines with J gene TRBJ1-4; 9 positions match TRBD1. Trimming at V came to 2 bases and at J to 5 bases, leaving 6 bases not matched to a gene. This CDR3 contains 15 residues. CDR1 is GTSNPN, CDR2 SVGIG, per germline (reference sequence). CDR3 in amino acids: CAWSSRDRENEKLFF. The DNA of the CDR3 is TGTGCCTGGAGTAGCAGGGACAGGGAAAATGAAAAACTGTTTTTT.

The chain is built from TRBV6-5 and TRBJ2-2, with D possibly being TRBD1 (6 bases). Trimming took off 10 bases at V and 6 bases at J, with 15 bases between the two ends. The CDR3 has 13 amino acids. Germline V gene data show CDR1 as MNHEY and CDR2 as SVGAGI. CDR3 coding DNA: TGTGCCACTGGGACAAAACCCCCCGGGGAGCTGTTTTTT. This gives the protein CATGTKPPGELFF.

The chain carries TRBV15 and TRBJ2-5; no reliable D call. Trimming cost V 0 bases and J 1 base, with 9 bases left between them. In germline, CDR1 is LNHNV, CDR2 YYDKDF (reference sequence). The CDR3 is 15 amino acids. The CDR3 nucleotides are TGTGCCACCAGCAGAGATGGCCTTGGCCAAGAGACCCAGTACTTC. Translating it yields CATSRDGLGQETQYF.

This chain joins TRBV9 and TRBJ2-3; D is unclear. The germline V gene encodes CDR1 SGDLS and CDR2 YYNGEE. V lost 1 base to trimming and J lost 6 bases, with 6 bases between them. CDR3 size: 12 residues. CDR3 protein: CASSVSPDTQYF. In DNA, the CDR3 is TGTGCCAGCAGCGTATCCCCGGATACGCAGTATTTT. Full variable domain (outside the CDR3, taken from reference TRBV9 and TRBJ2-3): DSGVTQTPKHLITATGQRVTLRCSPRSGDLSVYWYQQSLDQGLQFLIQYYNGEERAKGNILERFSAQQFPDLHSELNLSSLELGDSALYFCASSVSPDTQYFGPGTRLTVL.

The chain combines TRBV28 with TRBJ2-7; D remains ambiguous. Per the germline V gene, CDR1 is MDHEN and CDR2 is SYDVKM. The CDR3 extends over 11 amino acids. Deletions cut 8 bases from V and 4 bases from J, with 9 bases between. The CDR3 spells CASQSVYEQYF. The DNA of the CDR3 is TGTGCCAGCCAGTCAGTTTACGAGCAGTACTTC. Based on the CDR3 plus reference TRBV28 and TRBJ2-7, the full variable domain is DVKVTQSSRYLVKRTGEKVFLECVQDMDHENMFWYRQDPGLGLRLIYFSYDVKMKEKGDIPEGYSVSREKKERFSLILESASTNQTSMYLCASQSVYEQYFGPGTRLTVT.

This chain joins TRBV7-6 and TRBJ1-3; 9 bases align to TRBD1. V gave up 4 bases and J gave up 3 bases; unmatched junction bases: 13. CDR1 and CDR2 (germline): SGHVS, FNYEAQ. This CDR3 comprises 18 residues. DNA of the CDR3: TGTGCCAGCAGCTCATTAGCCGCCGGGACAGGGAGTGGAAACACCATATATTTT. It specifies CASSSLAAGTGSGNTIYF. Complete variable domain (other parts from reference TRBV7-6 and TRBJ1-3): GAGVSQSPRYKVTKRGQDVALRCDPISGHVSLYWYRQALGQGPEFLTYFNYEAQQDKSGLPNDRFSAERPEGSISTLTIQRTEQRDSAMYRCASSSLAAGTGSGNTIYFGEGSWLTVV.

The V gene is TRBV11-1, the J gene TRBJ2-5, with TRBD1 matching 8 bases. This CDR3 is built from 14 residues. Losses at the gene ends were 2 bases for V and 4 bases for J; bases not matched to a gene: 3. CDR1 and CDR2 from the germline V gene are SGHAT and FQDESV (reference sequence). CDR3 DNA sequence: TGTGCCAGCAGCTTAATACAGGGGGGAGAGACCCAGTACTTC. This codes for CASSLIQGGETQYF.

The chain joins TRBV4-1 to TRBJ2-3, with TRBD2 matching over 7 bases. V gave up 1 base and J gave up 0 bases; unmatched junction bases: 4. CDR3 length: 16 residues. Germline CDR1 is MGHRA and CDR2 is YSYEKL. The CDR3 region has the DNA TGCGCCAGCAGCCAAGCCGGGACTACTAGCACAGATACGCAGTATTTT. It is translated as CASSQAGTTSTDTQYF.

This rearrangement joins TRBV11-2 to TRBJ1-3; D gene uncertain. The CDR3 length is 16 residues. V lost 1 base and J lost 0, with 10 bases in between. Germline assignment: CDR1 SGHAT and CDR2 FQNNGV. CDR3 nucleotides: TGTGCCAGCAGCTTAGGGGCAGCGAGCTCTGGAAACACCATATATTTT. Its protein product is CASSLGAASSGNTIYF.

A note on this clone: In the same sample, other DNA sequences code for this CDR3. The chain joins TRBV6-1 to TRBJ2-7; a weak D match, TRBD1 (6 bases). Germline V lookup: CDR1 MNHNS, CDR2 SASEGT. V was shortened by 6 bases and J by 2 bases, with 8 bases between the two germline ends. The CDR3 length is 12 residues. CDR3 coding DNA: TGTGCCAGCAGCCGGACAGCCTACGAGCAGTACTTC. It translates to CASSRTAYEQYF.

The rearrangement links TRBV23-1 to TRBJ1-2; D is unresolved. TRBV23-1 is filed as an ORF, its function uncertain. Trimming took off 3 bases at V and 0 bases at J, with 11 bases between the two ends. The CDR3 is made up of 15 amino acids. CDR3 loop: CASSHPRRANYGYTF. DNA of the CDR3: TGCGCCAGCAGTCATCCAAGGCGGGCTAACTATGGCTACACCTTC.

The chain links TRBV28 to TRBJ1-2; D gene ambiguous. V lost 5 bases, J lost 10 bases, and 8 bases lay in between. This CDR3 has 10 residues. Germline V CDR1 and CDR2: MDHEN, SYDVKM. The CDR3 region is CASSPPLYTF. In nucleotides, the CDR3 is TGTGCCAGCAGTCCGCCCCTCTACACCTTC.

The CDR3 is CASRDRGDSGTDTQYF. CDR3 nucleotide sequence: TGTGCCAGCAGGGATAGGGGGGATTCTGGCACAGATACGCAGTATTTT. The gene calls are TRBV6-6 and TRBJ2-3, with D perhaps matching TRBD1 or TRBD2 (6 bases each). There are 16 residues in the CDR3. Germline-derived CDR1 and CDR2 are MNHNY and SVGAGI (reference sequence). V lost 6 bases and J lost 1, with 17 bases in between.